This is a list of T cell receptor beta chains from one sample in a study of blood T cell repertoires in COVID-19. Assay: immunoSEQ multiplex PCR; the TCRdb copy retains only in-frame clones and omits some. In the table there are 45,000 to 50,000 clones, about 86% of which are singletons. Sequences were obtained from peripheral blood. These receptors came from a human donor in a cohort sampled during active COVID-19. The conserved cysteine and the conserved F or W are not part of the CDR3 here. A D gene is named only where the DNA matches it firmly. The listing skips clone size in some rows; elsewhere it reads once, few, many or a size class.

abundance | j_gene | d_gene | v_gene | CDR3aa
- | TRBJ2-4 | - | TRBV7-9 | ASRPDRTSLAKNIQY
- | TRBJ1-6 | - | TRBV5-6 | ASSWESSYNSPLH
- | TRBJ2-4 | - | TRBV4-3 | ASSQGPPGWENIQY
- | TRBJ1-1 | - | TRBV7-6 | ASSIRGNTEAF
- | TRBJ1-1 | - | TRBV11-3 | ASSRTRVNTEAF
once | TRBJ2-3 | TRBD2 | TRBV6-6 | ASRTTSGGWADTQY
- | TRBJ2-1 | - | TRBV9 | ASSVGVGSAYNEQF
- | TRBJ2-5 | - | TRBV30 | AWSVRRETQY
few | TRBJ2-1 | - | TRBV7-7 | ASSSRGESNEQF
- | TRBJ1-2 | TRBD1 | TRBV7-6 | ASSSAAGTGTPNYGYT
few | TRBJ2-1 | TRBD2 | TRBV7-2 | ASSLAGGWTYNEQF
once | TRBJ2-3 | - | TRBV12-5 | ASGGREGDTQY
- | TRBJ1-1 | - | TRBV19 | ASSIDQIPNTEAF
once | TRBJ1-2 | - | TRBV6-1 | ASSDQRGADYGYT
- | TRBJ1-4 | TRBD1 | TRBV6-6 | ASRMDRETTNEKLF
- | TRBJ2-3 | TRBD2 | TRBV6-4 | ASSDSSGGTDTQY
once | TRBJ1-2 | - | TRBV29-1 | TIRAFEGNGYT
- | TRBJ2-1 | - | TRBV19 | ASSRTETYNEQF
- | TRBJ2-1 | TRBD2 | TRBV7-7 | ASSLGSAGEDEQF
- | TRBJ1-2 | - | TRBV18 | ASSREQGPYGYT
- | TRBJ1-3 | - | TRBV3-1/TRBV3-2 | ASSQGGEDTIY
- | TRBJ2-7 | - | TRBV4-3 | ASSQDRVWSGEQY
- | TRBJ2-7 | - | TRBV5-6 | ASSLGAFTYEQY
- | TRBJ1-4 | TRBD1 | TRBV7-9 | ASSLNRGREKLF
- | TRBJ2-1 | - | TRBV10-1 | ASSTRPDEQF
- | TRBJ2-7 | - | TRBV6-5 | ASSYGRGNEQY
- | TRBJ2-1 | TRBD2 | TRBV3-1/TRBV3-2 | ASSQGRGGRDEQF
- | TRBJ2-5 | TRBD2 | TRBV2 | ASSVLAGETQY
- | TRBJ1-4 | - | TRBV9 | ASSTGDNRGNEKLF
- | TRBJ1-1 | TRBD1 | TRBV7-6 | ASSLAGQGDPEAF
- | TRBJ1-6 | - | TRBV4-3 | ASSQDRGSPLH
- | TRBJ2-1 | - | TRBV9 | ASSAPRGGGLYNEQF
- | TRBJ1-2 | TRBD1 | TRBV2 | ASRQGAYGYT
- | TRBJ1-1 | - | TRBV7-2 | ASSLGQNTEAF
- | TRBJ2-7 | TRBD1 | TRBV4-3 | ASSQGQGAWEQY
- | TRBJ1-1 | TRBD1 | TRBV5-1 | ASSQDGQGKAF
- | TRBJ2-5 | TRBD1 | TRBV5-1 | ASSWGQVTQETQY
- | TRBJ1-3 | TRBD1 | TRBV19 | ASSRRRTGGETGNTIY
- | TRBJ1-5 | - | TRBV5-6 | ASSWGGERNQPQH
- | TRBJ2-2 | - | TRBV16 | ASSLRHDTGELF
few | TRBJ1-5 | - | TRBV19 | ASSMAGYSNQPQH
- | TRBJ2-7 | TRBD2 | TRBV12-5 | ASGGTLSSYEQY
- | TRBJ1-4 | - | TRBV6-5 | ASRRGTTNEKLF
- | TRBJ1-2 | - | TRBV11-2 | ASSFGHADIYGYT
- | TRBJ2-7 | TRBD1 | TRBV29-1 | SARTGYYEQY
few | TRBJ1-2 | - | TRBV19 | ASRPTQVNYGYT
few | TRBJ2-5 | - | TRBV7-6 | ASSLAQGETQY
- | TRBJ2-7 | - | TRBV19 | ASSIGRLGDEQY
- | TRBJ2-5 | TRBD1 | TRBV10-3 | ATVTGDDQETQY
- | TRBJ1-2 | TRBD1 | TRBV6-4 | ASSPTGEGGYGYT
- | TRBJ1-2 | TRBD1 | TRBV6-6 | ATAETGTAYGYT
- | TRBJ2-5 | TRBD1 | TRBV6-2/TRBV6-3 | ASSDGTGRGETQY
- | TRBJ2-2 | TRBD2 | TRBV9 | ASSVGPAHSGGWNTGELF
- | TRBJ1-6 | - | TRBV2 | ASSGLTGNSGAWSPLH
- | TRBJ1-2 | - | TRBV3-1/TRBV3-2 | ASSQDLGGPYGYT
- | TRBJ2-7 | - | TRBV5-1 | ASFARAGGSYEQY
- | TRBJ2-5 | - | TRBV6-5 | ASSFRRGGQETQY
- | TRBJ1-5 | - | TRBV18 | ASSASSESNQPQH
- | TRBJ2-5 | - | TRBV5-1 | ASSLVHSQETQY
- | TRBJ2-2 | - | TRBV25-1 | ASSEYNEPGELF